This TCR beta chain was captured by sequencing in a study of T cell repertoires in cytomegalovirus infection (dated by TCRdb to about 2019). Describing the broader study: The HLA type of each donor mattered for the analysis, because public TCR beta signatures pointed to carriage of CMV infection along with the matching HLA type. Overall study outcomes, separate from this receptor: The ex vivo response was dominated by HLA-C-restricted CMV-specific TCR beta clonotypes, which also provided the single most frequent clonotype in two of eight donors. In both this cohort and an independent cohort of several hundred donors, the cumulative frequency of public TCR beta family members distinguished carriers of CMV infection plus the relevant HLA type.

At least ten counts were recorded for this clonotype. The specificity of this receptor is unknown. Per-base qualities were not stored, and no clone one base away is much larger. From V the trimming removes 6 bases and from J it removes 2 bases, while the gene matches leave 3 bases of the junction unaccounted for. The CDR3 covers 13 residues, taking in both the cysteine and the phenylalanine. Of all the DNA, just the CDR3 is kept, 39 bases in frame from base 1. For CDR1 and CDR2, the germline V gene lists SNHLY and FYNNEI. Sequencing took place on an Illumina HiSeq 1500. The public reads were reanalyzed by TCRdb: fastp trimming at Q25, MiXCR alignment, in-frame beta chains only. Each CDR3 protein gets just one entry, which takes the most common genes and DNA from the rows behind it. The sample table records around 330,000 distinct CDR3 sequences; about a sixth of these occur just once. The top ten hold around 13% of the sample.

The source is a human donor in good health (CMV status not recorded). Some clones in this sample may be carry-over from other donors' samples. The sequence is built from TRBV2 and TRBJ1-2; TRBD1 aligns with 7 central bases. The sequenced sample consisted of PBMCs. The nucleotides read TGTGCCAGCAGGCGACAGGGAAACTATGGCTACACCTTC. Its protein reads: CASRRQGNYGYTF.